This paragraph covers one T cell receptor (beta chain) sequence. The antigen remains unidentified. This record comes from a study of identical twins. Study observations and caveats: Invariant populations such as MAIT and iNKT cells could partly muddle zero-insertion analyses.

A universal primer site was created by template switching, with the cDNA bearing unique molecular identifiers. Via MiXCR, TCRdb re-called the 5' RACE reads, giving one row per CDR3 protein. The sample includes hundreds of thousands of distinct CDR3 sequences, about 7.5% of them seen just once. The sample was also linked to a second study, of yellow fever vaccine responses in identical twins.

The sample consisted of CD8+ T cells sorted from blood. The sequence was obtained from a woman younger than 35 in good health.

The CDR3 nucleotides read TGTGCCAGCAGTCTCCGACTAGCGGGATCTTACAATGAGCAGTTCTTC. This codes for CASSLRLAGSYNEQFF. The J gene is TRBJ2-1, the V gene TRBV6-1; 11 bases agree with TRBD2. Germline V lookup: CDR1 MNHNS, CDR2 SASEGT. The CDR3 contains 16 residues. With V trimmed by 5 bases and J by 4 bases, 7 bases remained unmatched.